By frequency in the sample, the clone carrying this TCR beta chain is medium-sized. Its antigen is not known. From the PCR reads, TCRdb called clonotypes with MiXCR, one entry per CDR3 protein. The sample has just under 20,000 distinct CDR3 sequences, 20% to 25% seen once. V was trimmed by 4 bases and J by 4 bases, leaving 9 bases between them. This CDR3 comprises 13 residues. The data stem from a study of molecular identifiers for immune sequencing clone quantification. General study results and limits: Spiked Jurkat TCR RNA from one cell was reportedly detectable among about a million naive cells.

Sequencing was carried out using naive CD8+ T cells from blood, with Jurkat cell RNA spiked in. Subset here: FACS-sorted CD8+CD4-CCR7+CD45RA+ naive T cells. The source of this sequence is a human donor in good health. Some libraries in this study had Jurkat cell RNA spiked in. This sequence joins TRBV12-3 or TRBV12-4 and TRBJ2-3; D gene ambiguous. The CDR3: CASSSTIADTQYF. The CDR3 bases are TGTGCCAGCAGTTCTACTATAGCAGATACGCAGTATTTT.